These T cell receptor beta chains were read from a single sample in a study of OX40 agonist ivuxolimab in advanced cancers. Profiling relied on immunoSEQ multiplex PCR, and the TCRdb table lists in-frame clones only, not all of them. This sample yields just over 50,000 clones, of which over 75% are seen a single time; around 2% belongs to the top ten. The source material was CD4+ or CD8+ T cells sorted from blood, sampled in a trial of the OX40 agonist ivuxolimab. The receptors were sampled from an adult with an advanced solid tumor such as melanoma, head and neck, liver or kidney cancer. Each CDR3 is given with its conserved first and last residue. A row's size may be missing; if present it is once, few, many or a size class.

TRBJ1-1 | . | 13 | TRBV5-1 | CASSLGGNTEAFF
TRBJ2-1 | . | 11 | TRBV7-2 | CASSIYNEQFF
TRBJ1-6 | . | 15 | TRBV7-2 | CASSSPTAYNSPLHF
TRBJ1-2 | . | 13 | TRBV7-9 | CASIRTGGHGYTF
TRBJ2-7 | . | 13 | TRBV6-1 | CASSVENSYEQYF
TRBJ2-1 | . | 14 | TRBV28 | CASSLPGLYNEQFF
TRBJ1-1 | . | 18 | TRBV21-1 | CASSAVKRVGQGNTEAFF
TRBJ1-3 | . | 14 | TRBV19 | CASTPGGSGNTIYF
TRBJ2-1 | . | 12 | TRBV28 | CASSLSYNEQFF
TRBJ2-7 | . | 14 | TRBV5-1 | CASSRAGDSYEQYF
TRBJ2-3 | once | 15 | TRBV5-1 | CASSLRRDFTDTQYF
TRBJ2-5 | . | 14 | TRBV7-8 | CASSQGTSDTTQYF
TRBJ1-1 | few | 14 | TRBV6-6 | CASSYSFLDTEAFF
TRBJ1-2 | . | 14 | TRBV6-5 | CASRTEQGNYGYTF
TRBJ2-1 | many | 16 | TRBV5-6 | CASSLEVVSSYNEQFF
TRBJ2-7 | . | 14 | TRBV18 | CASSPLDISLEQYF
TRBJ1-1 | . | 13 | TRBV6-5 | CASSPQGSTEAFF
TRBJ1-5 | . | 14 | TRBV2 | CASIGGGGNQPQHF
TRBJ2-5 | . | 14 | TRBV2 | CASGLAGGQETQYF
TRBJ2-7 | . | 13 | TRBV7-9 | CASSRQGIGEQYF
TRBJ1-4 | . | 14 | TRBV2 | CASSVWDRAEKLFF
TRBJ2-7 | . | 14 | TRBV11-3 | CASSGTSGGYEQYF
TRBJ2-2 | . | 17 | TRBV5-6 | CASSLARLARITGELFF
TRBJ1-4 | . | 17 | TRBV2 | CASRGSGGLATNEKLFF
TRBJ1-1 | medium-sized | 15 | TRBV11-2 | CASSAHRGPNTEAFF
TRBJ2-5 | few | 15 | TRBV28 | CASSFTGGLKETQYF
TRBJ1-1 | . | 18 | TRBV13 | CASSLGKGAKTRIREAFF
TRBJ1-4 | . | 15 | TRBV6-5 | CASSPSRTGVEKLFF
TRBJ2-4 | . | 15 | TRBV7-2 | CASSLAGGAKNIQYF
TRBJ1-5 | . | 17 | TRBV11-3 | CASSGDSWLATIGAQHF
TRBJ1-4 | . | 14 | TRBV28 | CASSFFRGREKLFF
TRBJ2-1 | . | 16 | TRBV18 | CASSPPGAGVKDEQFF
TRBJ2-2 | few | 16 | TRBV4-2 | CASSPIAASNTGELFF
TRBJ2-1 | . | 15 | TRBV6-5 | CASSYSGTGEYEQFF
TRBJ1-4 | . | 13 | TRBV6-5 | CASRNRGREKLFF
TRBJ2-2 | . | 18 | TRBV14 | CASSQSGGSVRRTGELFF
TRBJ1-5 | few | 14 | TRBV5-1 | CASSFLGGDQPQHF
TRBJ1-2 | . | 15 | TRBV15 | CATSRVGGDDYGYTF
TRBJ1-4 | . | 14 | TRBV7-9 | CASSLDRGSEKLFF
TRBJ2-7 | . | 15 | TRBV19 | CASQGKGIGSYEQYF
TRBJ1-1 | . | 15 | TRBV27 | CASSSRTGLNTEAFF
TRBJ2-7 | . | 14 | TRBV5-4 | CASSADRPSYEQYF
TRBJ2-2 | . | 20 | TRBV15 | CATSGRGGTSGISNTGELFF
TRBJ1-2 | . | 12 | TRBV7-9 | CASEQGRYGYTF
TRBJ1-2 | . | 15 | TRBV9 | CASNPGTPMTGGYTF